A selection of T cell receptor beta chains follows, all from one sample in a study of OX40 agonist ivuxolimab in advanced cancers. The data were produced by immunoSEQ multiplex PCR, yet TCRdb's version contains in-frame clones alone and is incomplete. The table includes about 68,000 clones, about 83% detected once. The input for sequencing was CD4+ or CD8+ T cells sorted from blood, taken in a trial of the OX40 agonist ivuxolimab. Receptors originate from an adult with an advanced solid tumor such as melanoma, head and neck, liver or kidney cancer. Each CDR3 is given with its conserved first and last residue. The order of the fields is clone size, D gene, CDR3 length, V gene, J gene, CDR3 protein, CDR3 DNA. The D gene is left open where the match is weak. Not all rows give a size; the values are once, few, many and, for expanded clones, a class.

.	.	15	TRBV19	TRBJ1-1	CASSKGRAMNTEAFF	TGTGCCAGTAGTAAAGGGAGAGCCATGAACACTGAAGCTTTCTTT
few	.	14	TRBV7-2	TRBJ2-3	CASSLNRAGDTQYF	TGTGCCAGCAGCTTAAATAGGGCGGGAGATACGCAGTATTTT
.	TRBD1	14	TRBV10-1	TRBJ2-1	CASRLDRGLGEQFF	TGCGCCAGCAGACTGGACAGGGGGCTTGGTGAGCAGTTCTTC
.	.	13	TRBV4-3	TRBJ1-6	CASSQDTPGPLHF	TGCGCCAGCAGCCAAGATACCCCGGGCCCCCTCCACTTT
.	.	14	TRBV6-6	TRBJ2-7	CASSSSGLPYEQYF	TGTGCCAGCAGTTCAAGCGGGCTTCCCTACGAGCAGTACTTC
.	.	15	TRBV7-9	TRBJ2-3	CASSLGGGTTDTQYF	TGTGCCAGCAGCTTAGGGGGCGGGACCACAGATACGCAGTATTTT
once	.	16	TRBV7-6	TRBJ2-2	CASSLGAVSNTGELFF	TGTGCCAGCAGCTTAGGGGCAGTGTCGAACACCGGGGAGCTGTTTTTT
.	TRBD1	19	TRBV10-3	TRBJ1-2	CAISAEEAGGRGINYGYTF	TGTGCCATCAGTGCCGAAGAAGCAGGGGGCCGCGGGATAAACTATGGCTACACCTTC
.	TRBD1	14	TRBV18	TRBJ1-1	CASSWGQGGTEAFF	TGTGCCAGCTCCTGGGGACAGGGGGGAACTGAAGCTTTCTTT
few	TRBD1	18	TRBV4-3	TRBJ1-6	CASSPRGQGGSYNSPLHF	TGCGCCAGCAGCCCTCGGGGACAGGGCGGGTCCTATAATTCACCCCTCCACTTT
once	.	12	TRBV7-9	TRBJ1-1	CASSLRTVEAFF	TGTGCCAGCAGCTTAAGAACAGTTGAAGCTTTCTTT